This T cell receptor beta chain derives from a study of follicular helper T cells after annual influenza vaccination. Study conclusions and caveats: Plasmablast frequency change correlated with clonality change in ICOS+CD38+ cTfh.

To note about this clone: Its antigen is as yet unknown.

The CDR3 totals 15 residues. The germline V and J ends were trimmed by 3 bases and 1 base, with 12 bases remaining between them. Germline lookup yields CDR1 MDHEN and CDR2 SYDVKM. Sample time point: 2015-2016 season, 7 days after influenza vaccination. Data came from immunoSEQ multiplex PCR; TCRdb stores just in-frame clones and leaves some out. Among about 7,300 clones listed, approximately 88% were seen once. This sequence joins TRBV28 and TRBJ1-1, with a weak D call TRBD1 (6 bases). The sequence came from an adult who received the influenza vaccine. This sample comprised CXCR5+ CD38- circulating T follicular helper cells from blood, obtained 7 days after influenza vaccination. Subset in this sample: circulating Tfh, non-naive CD4+CXCR5+PD-1+ (ICOS+CD38+ or ICOS-CD38-). CDR3 bases: TGTGCCAGCAGTTTCCTCGGGGGCCGGAACACTGAAGCTTTCTTT. Its translation is CASSFLGGRNTEAFF. The full variable domain, in which reference TRBV28 and TRBJ1-1 provide the parts outside the CDR3, is DVKVTQSSRYLVKRTGEKVFLECVQDMDHENMFWYRQDPGLGLRLIYFSYDVKMKEKGDIPEGYSVSREKKERFSLILESASTNQTSMYLCASSFLGGRNTEAFFGQGTRLTVV.